This T cell receptor (beta chain) was captured in a study of blood T cells in healthy people across ages. Across the study: About one barcoded beta molecule was captured per two T cells (by template switching).

A few counts support this clonotype. Sample-barcoded 5' priming and a J-beta primer mix drove a second PCR of roughly 6 to 12 cycles. From the 5' RACE reads, TCRdb called clonotypes with MiXCR, one entry per CDR3 protein. The sample carries fewer than 800,000 distinct CDR3 sequences, around 25% recorded once. These data were also filed under a second study, of T cells of mothers and their children.

This sequence originates from a boy aged 10-17 years in good health. The sample consisted of blood.

CDR3 sequence: CASSGLAGTNEQFF. In DNA, the CDR3 is TGTGCCAGCAGTGGACTAGCGGGTACCAATGAGCAGTTCTTC. This sequence joins TRBV12-3 or TRBV12-4 and TRBJ2-1; 11 nucleotides line up with TRBD2. The length of the CDR3 is 14 residues. J gave up 6 bases and V 5 bases, and 3 bases lay outside the gene matches.